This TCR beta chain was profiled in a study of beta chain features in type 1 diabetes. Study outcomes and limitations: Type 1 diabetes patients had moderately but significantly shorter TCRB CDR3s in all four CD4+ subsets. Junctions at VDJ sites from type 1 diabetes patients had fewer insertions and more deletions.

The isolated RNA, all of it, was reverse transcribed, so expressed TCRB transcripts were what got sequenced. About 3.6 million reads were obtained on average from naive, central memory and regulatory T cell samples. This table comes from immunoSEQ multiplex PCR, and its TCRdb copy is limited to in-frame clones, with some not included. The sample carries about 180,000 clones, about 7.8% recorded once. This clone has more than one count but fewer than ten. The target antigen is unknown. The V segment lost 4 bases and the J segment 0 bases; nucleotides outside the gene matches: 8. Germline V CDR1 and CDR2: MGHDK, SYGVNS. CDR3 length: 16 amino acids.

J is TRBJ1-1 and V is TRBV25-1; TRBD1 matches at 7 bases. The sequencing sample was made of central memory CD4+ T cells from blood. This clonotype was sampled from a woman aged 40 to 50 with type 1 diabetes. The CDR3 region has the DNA TGTGCCAGCAGTGGTCCTCGCAGGGGGATGAACACTGAAGCTTTCTTT. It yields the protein CASSGPRRGMNTEAFF.